This TCR beta chain was recorded in a study of vaccination and CD4 T cells after COVID-19. Study information: Each participant underwent a two-dose regimen of either the BNT162b2 or the mRNA-1273 vaccine.

Sequencing of DNA taken from cultured CD4+ T cells relied on the Oncomine TCR Beta short-read assay. In this case, cultured CD4+ T cells provided the extracted genomic DNA. TCRdb ran MiXCR on the PCR reads and lists one entry per CDR3 protein. The data contain 20,000 or so distinct CDR3 sequences, roughly 40% of them singletons. Stated treatment: roughly 10-day PBMC culture with coronavirus spike peptide pools or control peptides (ViraFEST assay). ViraFEST sequenced TCRs after peptide-pool expansion of antigen-specific T cells. This clonotype was seen more than once but under ten times. Its cognate antigen is unknown. This receptor was obtained from a human donor who had recovered from COVID-19. The input for sequencing was CD4+ T cells from blood, cultured in vitro, taken after SARS-CoV-2 vaccination.

The CDR3: CSARMGGGLYEQYF. The CDR3 DNA follows: TGCAGTGCTAGGATGGGCGGGGGTTTGTACGAGCAGTACTTC. The chain couples TRBV20-1 to TRBJ2-7; 7 nucleotides match TRBD2. The junction had 9 bases not matched to a gene; V was cut back by 3 bases and J by 4 bases. Per the germline V gene, CDR1 is DFQATT and CDR2 is SNEGSKA (reference sequence). The CDR3 totals 14 residues.